This record looks at one T cell receptor beta chain sequence and its context. Its antigen is not identified. Generated by immunoSEQ multiplex PCR, the TCRdb table keeps only in-frame clones and is missing some. The sample comprises 150,000 or so clones, 92% of which are singletons, and approximately 4.7% rests with the top ten. The CDR3 covers 12 residues. The ends were cut back, 3 bases at V and 5 bases at J, with 7 bases in the middle. Germline lookup yields CDR1 SEHNR and CDR2 FQNEAQ (reference sequence). This record comes from a study of T cell responses to AZD1222 COVID-19 vaccine. Overall study context: Analysis merged second doses at about 4 or about 12 weeks. Study-wide results and limits: Donors were largely white British and mainly female; clonal diversity was possibly underestimated. Among spike-specific TCRs, nearly half reportedly target unmutated variant regions.

The clonotype originates from an adult in good health. Source: peripheral blood, taken on day 0 of AZD1222 vaccination. The chain uses TRBV7-9 and TRBJ2-5; D might be TRBD2 (6 bases). The CDR3, as DNA: TGTGCCAGCAGCTTGGGGAGGGAGACCCAGTACTTC. It yields the protein CASSLGRETQYF.